The clone carrying this TCR beta chain was detected a few times. This specimen comes from a study of blood T cell repertoires in COVID-19. Sequencing was performed with immunoSEQ multiplex PCR; in TCRdb, only in-frame clones are kept and a portion is missing. In the table there are roughly 120,000 clones, approximately 80% of which are singletons. The CDR3 is 18 residues long. Per the germline V gene, CDR1 is SGHTA and CDR2 is FQGTGA. With 5 bases removed from V and 0 bases from J, the gap between germline ends came to 22 bases. This sequence joins TRBV7-3 and TRBJ1-1, with a possible D match to TRBD1 (6 bases). The clonotype comes from a woman of 80 years or more with active or convalescent COVID-19. Sequencing was done on a sample of peripheral blood. In nucleotides, the CDR3 is TGTGCCAGCAGCCTAATCCGGGACACTCGGCATATGAACACTGAAGCTTTCTTT. Its protein product is CASSLIRDTRHMNTEAFF.